One and the same sample provided the 28 T cell receptor beta chains below, sequenced in a study of blood T cell repertoires in COVID-19. Produced via immunoSEQ multiplex PCR; TCRdb's table is partial and in-frame only. The sample holds about 260,000 clones, approximately 86% seen once. The specimen was peripheral blood. These receptors all stem from a man aged 25-45 years with active or convalescent COVID-19.

CDR3 in amino acids: CASSESWTKSTDTQYF. The DNA for the CDR3 is TGCGCCAGCAGTGAGTCTTGGACTAAAAGCACAGATACGCAGTATTTT. V is TRBV10-1 and J is TRBJ2-3; a possible D gene is TRBD2 (6 bases). The germline V gene has CDR1 WNHNN and CDR2 SYGVQD (reference sequence). This CDR3 comprises 16 residues. Trimming shortened V by 0 bases and J by 0 bases, and 10 bases separated the two germline ends.

The chain employs TRBV24-1 and TRBJ1-2, with TRBD1 identical over 8 bases. V gave up 8 bases and J gave up 6 bases; unmatched junction bases: 10. The CDR3 is 14 amino acids. Germline V gives CDR1 KGHDR, CDR2 SFDVKD. CDR3 nucleotides: TGTGCCACCACCGAAAAGGACAGGGAGGATGGCTACACCTTC. This gives the protein CATTEKDREDGYTF.

This clone was seen a few times. The J gene is TRBJ1-3, the V gene TRBV24-1, with 7 bases matching TRBD1. The ends lost 9 bases at V and 3 bases at J; junction bases unmatched: 7. CDR3 length: 14 amino acids. The germline gives CDR1 KGHDR, CDR2 SFDVKD. CDR3 protein: CATETGQRGNTIYF. In DNA form, the CDR3 reads TGTGCCACCGAGACAGGGCAACGTGGAAACACCATATATTTT.

The J gene is TRBJ2-1, the V gene TRBV3-1 (or the pseudogene TRBV3-2); 7 nucleotides line up with TRBD1. J gave up 3 bases and V 4 bases, and 6 bases lay outside the gene matches. The V gene's germline CDR1 is LGHDT and CDR2 YNNKEL (reference sequence). This CDR3 is built from 15 residues. CDR3 region: CASSPRDRNYNEQFF. The DNA of the CDR3 is TGTGCCAGCAGCCCTCGGGACAGAAACTACAATGAGCAGTTCTTC.

V usage is TRBV11-2 and J usage is TRBJ2-7, with 10 nucleotides matching TRBD1. J lost 2 bases, V lost 6 bases, and 7 bases had no gene match. Germline lookup yields CDR1 SGHAT and CDR2 FQNNGV. CDR3 size: 15 residues. CDR3 sequence reads: CASSYGGTGAYEQYF. The CDR3 nucleotides read TGTGCCAGCAGTTACGGCGGGACAGGGGCCTACGAGCAGTACTTC.

This chain uses TRBV6-5 with TRBJ1-5; TRBD1 agrees at 7 bases. With 6 bases clipped from V and 2 bases from J, the junction kept 4 bases outside the gene matches. The germline gives CDR1 MNHEY, CDR2 SVGAGI. The CDR3 extends over 14 amino acids. The CDR3 DNA reads as TGTGCCAGCAGATCGACAGGGCGCAATCAGCCCCAGCATTTT. Translated, it gives CASRSTGRNQPQHF.

The V call is TRBV5-5, the J call TRBJ1-6; TRBD1 aligns across 7 bases. V lost 4 bases to trimming and J lost 0 bases; unmatched junction nucleotides: 4. CDR1 and CDR2 from the germline V gene are SGHKS and YYEKEE (reference sequence). This CDR3 is 16 amino acids long. The CDR3 is CASSSDRDSYNSPLHF. As DNA, the CDR3 is TGTGCCAGCAGCAGTGACAGGGACTCCTATAATTCACCCCTCCACTTT. Filled out from reference TRBV5-5 and TRBJ1-6, the complete variable domain reads DAGVTQSPTHLIKTRGQQVTLRCSPISGHKSVSWYQQVLGQGPQFIFQYYEKEERGRGNFPDRFSARQFPNYSSELNVNALLLGDSALYLCASSSDRDSYNSPLHFGNGTRLTVT.

About this clone: Other DNA sequences in this sample translate to the same CDR3. This chain connects TRBV12-3 or TRBV12-4 to TRBJ1-1; weak D call: TRBD1 (5 bases). V lost 5 bases and J lost 3, with 10 bases in between. The CDR3 loop spans 13 amino acids. The CDR3 DNA reads as TGTGCCAGCAGTCTCGACAGAGACACTGAAGCTTTCTTT. This translates into CASSLDRDTEAFF.

CDR3: CASSFDRGQADEQYF. CDR3 coding DNA: TGTGCCAGTAGTTTCGACAGGGGGCAGGCTGACGAGCAGTACTTC. The J gene is TRBJ2-7, the V gene TRBV19; TRBD1 aligns across 10 bases. This CDR3 spans 15 amino acids. The V segment lost 5 bases and the J segment 5 bases; nucleotides outside the gene matches: 9. Germline V gene sequence: CDR1 LNHDA, CDR2 SQIVND (reference sequence).

The genes are TRBV19 and TRBJ1-1; 9 nucleotides align to TRBD1. Germline values: CDR1 LNHDA, CDR2 SQIVND (reference sequence). With V trimmed by 7 bases and J by 2 bases, 11 bases remained unmatched. CDR3 size: 16 residues. CDR3: CASMGTGNFVNTEAFF. DNA of the CDR3: TGTGCCAGTATGGGGACAGGGAATTTCGTTAACACTGAAGCTTTCTTT.

This rearrangement joins TRBV4-1 to TRBJ1-2, with unresolved D. V lost 1 base to trimming and J lost 2 bases, with 11 bases between them. There are 15 residues in the CDR3. Germline lookup yields CDR1 MGHRA and CDR2 YSYEKL. The CDR3 DNA is TGCGCCAGCAGCCAAGCCGCCCAGGCGAACTATGGCTACACCTTC. Translation gives CASSQAAQANYGYTF.

The V gene is TRBV9, the J gene TRBJ1-6; 8 bases fit TRBD1. CDR1 is SGDLS, CDR2 YYNGEE, per germline. The CDR3 extends over 15 amino acids. V lost 6 bases and J lost 10; bases outside the gene matches: 12. CDR3 coding DNA: TGTGCCAGCACCACGACAGGGGAGGGCGCGTCACCCCTCCACTTT. This codes for CASTTTGEGASPLHF. The full variable domain, with the rest looked up from reference TRBV9 and TRBJ1-6, is DSGVTQTPKHLITATGQRVTLRCSPRSGDLSVYWYQQSLDQGLQFLIQYYNGEERAKGNILERFSAQQFPDLHSELNLSSLELGDSALYFCASTTTGEGASPLHFGNGTRLTVT.

This clone appeared a single time. The J gene is TRBJ2-7, the V gene TRBV15; D uncertain. CDR1 is LNHNV and CDR2 is YYDKDF in the germline V gene (reference sequence). This CDR3 region has 13 residues. V shed 4 bases and J shed 4 bases, with 11 bases lying between them. CDR3 nucleotide sequence: TGTGCCACCAGCATGGCCGGAGAGTACGAGCAGTACTTC. It codes for CATSMAGEYEQYF.

This clone was detected only once. This rearrangement joins TRBV27 to TRBJ2-7; 7 bases align to TRBD2. This CDR3 region has 16 residues. Germline V gene sequence: CDR1 MNHEY, CDR2 SMNVEV (reference sequence). V was clipped by 6 bases and J by 7 bases; unmatched bases: 18. CDR3 in amino acids: CASRPWAGDLTGEQYF. The CDR3 DNA sequence: TGTGCCAGCAGGCCATGGGCGGGGGACCTCACCGGGGAGCAGTACTTC.

The chain has TRBV2 and TRBJ2-7; D remains unclear. Trimming removed 2 bases from V and 4 bases from J, with 15 bases in between. Germline CDR1 SNHLY, CDR2 FYNNEI. The CDR3 length is 15 residues. The CDR3 nucleotides read TGTGCCAGCAGTGAAACCCAGAATCGTCATTACGAGCAGTACTTC. Protein product: CASSETQNRHYEQYF.

The chain uses TRBV15 and TRBJ1-6; TRBD1 might be the D (6 bases). Germline V gene lookup returns CDR1 LNHNV and CDR2 YYDKDF (reference sequence). The CDR3 contains 15 residues. The germline V and J ends were trimmed by 0 bases and 8 bases, with 11 bases remaining between them. CDR3 in amino acids: CATSRDFAGDSPLHF. The CDR3 nucleotides read TGTGCCACCAGCAGAGATTTCGCAGGGGATTCACCCCTCCACTTT.

CDR3 residues: CASMGPRHNEQFF. For the CDR3, the DNA is TGTGCCAGCATGGGGCCAAGACACAATGAGCAGTTCTTC. The chain couples TRBV25-1 to TRBJ2-1; D perhaps matches TRBD1 (5 bases). The V gene lost 7 bases and the J gene lost 5 bases, with 12 bases spanning the gap. The CDR3 has 13 amino acids. Germline V CDR1 and CDR2: MGHDK, SYGVNS.

V gene TRBV19 combines with J gene TRBJ1-6, with D perhaps TRBD1 (5 bases). V was clipped by 2 bases and J by 5 bases, with 7 bases between them. CDR1 and CDR2 (germline): LNHDA, SQIVND (reference sequence). The CDR3 loop spans 14 amino acids. The CDR3 protein is CASSIMTDNSPLHF. CDR3 coding DNA: TGTGCCAGTAGTATAATGACAGATAATTCACCCCTCCACTTT. The whole variable domain, filled in from reference TRBV19 and TRBJ1-6, reads DGGITQSPKYLFRKEGQNVTLSCEQNLNHDAMYWYRQDPGQGLRLIYYSQIVNDFQKGDIAEGYSVSREKKESFPLTVTSAQKNPTAFYLCASSIMTDNSPLHFGNGTRLTVT.

The rearrangement joins TRBV6-6 to TRBJ1-2, with D possibly being TRBD1 (5 bases). Germline CDR1 is MNHNY and CDR2 is SVGAGI (reference sequence). The CDR3 sequence is 16 residues long. Deletions cut 2 bases from V and 4 bases from J, with 17 bases between. The chain's CDR3 is CASSYGPPAGLYGYTF. The CDR3 DNA reads as TGTGCCAGCAGTTACGGTCCCCCCGCAGGGCTCTATGGCTACACCTTC.

The chain couples TRBV6-5 to TRBJ2-7; D is perhaps TRBD1 (5 bases). The CDR3 totals 14 residues. Germline loops: CDR1 MNHEY, CDR2 SVGAGI. V dropped 7 bases and J dropped 5 bases, with 18 bases sitting between them. The CDR3 here is CASIYPGAVNEQYF. Written as DNA, the CDR3 is TGTGCCAGCATCTATCCTGGGGCGGTCAACGAGCAGTACTTC.

This chain links TRBV6-2 or TRBV6-3 with TRBJ1-6; D ambiguous. V was pared by 2 bases and J by 5 bases, with 10 bases between. Germline values: CDR1 MNHEY, CDR2 SVGEGT. This CDR3 contains 15 residues. The CDR3 sequence is CASSYEGRHNSPLHF. The CDR3 DNA is TGTGCCAGCAGTTACGAGGGCCGTCATAATTCACCCCTCCACTTT.

This chain joins TRBV7-8 and TRBJ2-5, with D hard to call. This CDR3 has 13 residues. Germline CDR1 is SGHVS and CDR2 is FQNEAQ. Trimming took off 1 base at V and 5 bases at J, with 8 bases between the two ends. The CDR3 sequence is CASSLGLRETQYF. In nucleotides, the CDR3 is TGTGCCAGCAGCTTAGGCCTCCGGGAGACCCAGTACTTC.

The chain links TRBV7-8 to TRBJ1-2, with 9 bases matching TRBD1. This CDR3 has 16 residues. Germline CDR1 reads SGHVS; CDR2 reads FQNEAQ. The ends lost 4 bases at V and 1 base at J; junction bases unmatched: 7. The CDR3 reads CASSSTGGAGNYGYTF. CDR3 bases: TGTGCCAGCAGCTCAACAGGGGGCGCGGGTAACTATGGCTACACCTTC.

The chain recombines TRBV2 with TRBJ1-6; D unclear. V lost 5 bases, J lost 6 bases, and 14 bases lay in between. The V gene's germline CDR1 is SNHLY and CDR2 FYNNEI. The CDR3 loop spans 15 amino acids. The CDR3 bases are TGTGCCAGCAGTCTCAGTGAATACCCTAATTCACCCCTCCACTTT. Amino acid sequence: CASSLSEYPNSPLHF.

The V gene is TRBV19, the J gene TRBJ1-6; D unresolved. Trimming shortened V by 3 bases and J by 3 bases, and 18 bases separated the two germline ends. There are 18 residues in the CDR3. Looked up from germline, CDR1 is LNHDA and CDR2 is SQIVND (reference sequence). This CDR3 reads CASSIAGGNPNYNSPLHF. Written as DNA, the CDR3 is TGTGCCAGTAGTATTGCGGGTGGCAATCCGAACTATAATTCACCCCTCCACTTT.

The chain recombines TRBV3-1 (or the pseudogene TRBV3-2) with TRBJ1-2; no clear D gene. This CDR3 spans 13 amino acids. Trimming took off 4 bases at V and 4 bases at J, with 10 bases between the two ends. CDR1 is LGHDT and CDR2 is YNNKEL in the germline V gene (reference sequence). The DNA for the CDR3 is TGTGCCAGCAGCCGCGAGGGTTCCTATGGCTACACCTTC. Protein: CASSREGSYGYTF.

The chain couples TRBV7-9 to TRBJ2-7; TRBD2 might be the D (6 bases). The ends were cut back, 4 bases at V and 2 bases at J, with 15 bases in the middle. There are 15 residues in the CDR3. Germline loops: CDR1 SEHNR, CDR2 FQNEAQ (reference sequence). CDR3 DNA: TGTGCCAGCAGCTCTACCGGGACTGGACCCTACGAGCAGTACTTC. This gives the protein CASSSTGTGPYEQYF.

The V and J genes are TRBV6-5 and TRBJ2-7, with 16 nucleotides matching TRBD2. The V and J ends lost 2 bases and 2 bases, in that order; junction bases with no gene match: 0. This CDR3 is built from 16 residues. CDR1 is MNHEY and CDR2 is SVGAGI in the germline V gene. The CDR3 loop reads CASSYGTSGGAYEQYF. The DNA of the CDR3 is TGTGCCAGCAGTTACGGGACTAGCGGGGGGGCCTACGAGCAGTACTTC.